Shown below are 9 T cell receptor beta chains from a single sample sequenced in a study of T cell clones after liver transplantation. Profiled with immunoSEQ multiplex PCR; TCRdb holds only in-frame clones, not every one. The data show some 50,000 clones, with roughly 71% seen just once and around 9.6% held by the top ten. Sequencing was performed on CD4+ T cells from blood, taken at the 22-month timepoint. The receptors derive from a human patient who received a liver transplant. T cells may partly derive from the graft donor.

Written as DNA, the CDR3 is TGTGCCAGTAGTCAGACAGGGTCTACGGGGGAGCTGTTTTTT. Translation gives CASSQTGSTGELFF. V is TRBV19 and J is TRBJ2-2; TRBD1 matches 7 bases. This CDR3 has 14 residues. V trimming: 5 bases; J trimming: 8 bases; junction bases outside the gene matches: 8. The V gene's germline CDR1 is LNHDA and CDR2 SQIVND (reference sequence).

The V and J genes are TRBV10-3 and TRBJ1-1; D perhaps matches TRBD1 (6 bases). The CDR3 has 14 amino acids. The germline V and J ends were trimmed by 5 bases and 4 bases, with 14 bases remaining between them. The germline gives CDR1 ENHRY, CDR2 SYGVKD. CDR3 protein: CAISQEGVSTEAFF. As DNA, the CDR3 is TGTGCCATCAGTCAGGAGGGGGTGAGCACTGAAGCTTTCTTT.

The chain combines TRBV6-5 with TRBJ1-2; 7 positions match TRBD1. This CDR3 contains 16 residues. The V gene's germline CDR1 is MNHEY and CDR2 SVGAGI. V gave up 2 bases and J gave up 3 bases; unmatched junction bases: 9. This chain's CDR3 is CASSYGLGQTHYGYTF. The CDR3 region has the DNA TGTGCCAGCAGTTACGGCTTGGGACAGACGCACTATGGCTACACCTTC.

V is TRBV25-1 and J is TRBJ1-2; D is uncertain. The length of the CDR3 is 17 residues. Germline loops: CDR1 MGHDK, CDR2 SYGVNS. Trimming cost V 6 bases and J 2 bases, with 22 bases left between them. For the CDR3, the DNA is TGTGCCAGCAGCAAAGGGCCTTCCCCTATTAGAAACTATGGCTACACCTTC. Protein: CASSKGPSPIRNYGYTF.

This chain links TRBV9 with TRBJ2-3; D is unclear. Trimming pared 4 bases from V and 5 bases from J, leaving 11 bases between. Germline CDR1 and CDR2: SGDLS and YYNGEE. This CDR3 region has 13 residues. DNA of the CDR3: TGTGCCAGCAGCTCCACCCGGAAAGATACGCAGTATTTT. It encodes CASSSTRKDTQYF.

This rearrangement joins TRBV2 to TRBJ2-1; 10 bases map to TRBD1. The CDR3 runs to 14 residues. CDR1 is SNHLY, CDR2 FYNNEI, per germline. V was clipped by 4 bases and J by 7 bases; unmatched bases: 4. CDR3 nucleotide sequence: TGTGCCAGCAGTGGACAGGGGGCGTTTAATGAGCAGTTCTTC. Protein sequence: CASSGQGAFNEQFF.

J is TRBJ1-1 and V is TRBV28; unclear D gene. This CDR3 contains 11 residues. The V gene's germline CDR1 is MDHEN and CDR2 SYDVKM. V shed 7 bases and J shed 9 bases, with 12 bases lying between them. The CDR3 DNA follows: TGTGCCAGCAAGCGTGAAGGGAAAGCTTTCTTT. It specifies CASKREGKAFF.

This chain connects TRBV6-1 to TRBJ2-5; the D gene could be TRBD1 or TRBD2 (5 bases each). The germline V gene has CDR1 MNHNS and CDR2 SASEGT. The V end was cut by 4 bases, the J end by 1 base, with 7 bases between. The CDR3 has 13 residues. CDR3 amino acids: CASSAGLQETQYF. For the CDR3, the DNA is TGTGCCAGCAGTGCGGGGCTCCAAGAGACCCAGTACTTC.

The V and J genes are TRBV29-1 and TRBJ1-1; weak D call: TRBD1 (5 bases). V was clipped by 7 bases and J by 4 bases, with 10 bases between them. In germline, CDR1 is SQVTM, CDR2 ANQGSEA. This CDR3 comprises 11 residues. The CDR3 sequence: CSGGEGTEAFF. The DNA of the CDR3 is TGCAGCGGGGGGGAGGGCACTGAAGCTTTCTTT.